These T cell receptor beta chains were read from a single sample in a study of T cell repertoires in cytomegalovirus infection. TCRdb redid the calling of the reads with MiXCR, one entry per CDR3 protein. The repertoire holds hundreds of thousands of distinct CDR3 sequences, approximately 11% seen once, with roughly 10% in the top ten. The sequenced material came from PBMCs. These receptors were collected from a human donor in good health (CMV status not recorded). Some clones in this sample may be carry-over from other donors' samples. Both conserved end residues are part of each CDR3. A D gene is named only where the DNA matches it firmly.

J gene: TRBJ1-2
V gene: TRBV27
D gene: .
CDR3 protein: CASSPPGGTYGYTF

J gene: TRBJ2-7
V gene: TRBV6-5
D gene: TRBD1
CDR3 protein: CASSNPGTGFYEQYF

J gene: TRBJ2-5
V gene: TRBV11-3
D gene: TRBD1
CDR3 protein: CASSRTGNGETQYF

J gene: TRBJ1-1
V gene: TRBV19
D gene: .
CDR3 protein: CASSVQGRNTEAFF

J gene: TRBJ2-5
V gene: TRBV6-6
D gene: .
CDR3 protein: CASSTPGETQYF

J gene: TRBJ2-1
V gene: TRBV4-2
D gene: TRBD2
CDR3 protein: CASSQETSGTYNEQFF

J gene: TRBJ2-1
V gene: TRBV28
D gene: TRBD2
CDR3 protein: CASSITTGTRFLEQFF

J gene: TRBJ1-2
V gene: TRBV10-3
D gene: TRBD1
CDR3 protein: CAISERQGGKDGYTF

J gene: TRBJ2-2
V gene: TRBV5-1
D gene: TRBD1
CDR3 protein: CASSGTGTGELFF

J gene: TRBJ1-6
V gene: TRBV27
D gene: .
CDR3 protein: CASGNSRNSPLHF

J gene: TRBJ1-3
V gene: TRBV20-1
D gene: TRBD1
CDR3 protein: CSARSGQGGNTIYF

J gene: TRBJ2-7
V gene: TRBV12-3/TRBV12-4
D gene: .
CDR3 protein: CASSFDGGPYEQYF

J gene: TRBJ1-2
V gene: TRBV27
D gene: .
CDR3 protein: CASSLSPWGDYGYTF

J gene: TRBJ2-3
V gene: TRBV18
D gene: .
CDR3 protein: CASSPPFQGTDTQYF

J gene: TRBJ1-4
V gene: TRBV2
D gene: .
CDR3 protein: CASRENEKLFF

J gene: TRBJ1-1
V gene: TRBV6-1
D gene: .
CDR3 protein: CASSEARFSLNTEAFF

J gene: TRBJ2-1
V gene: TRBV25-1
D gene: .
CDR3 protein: CASSRDLGDEQFF

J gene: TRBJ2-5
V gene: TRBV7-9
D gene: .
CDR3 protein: CASSHTAQGGETQYF

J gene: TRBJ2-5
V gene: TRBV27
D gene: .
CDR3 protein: CASSLVKSGETQYF

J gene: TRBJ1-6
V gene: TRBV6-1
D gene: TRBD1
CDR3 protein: CASSSGGQATYNSPLHF

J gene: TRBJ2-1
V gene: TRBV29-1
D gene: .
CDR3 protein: CSAEGRQGYYNEQFF

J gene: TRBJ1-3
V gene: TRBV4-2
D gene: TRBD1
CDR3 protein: CASSLRTGGFGNTIYF

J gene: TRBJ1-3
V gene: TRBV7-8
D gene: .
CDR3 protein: CASSPRWVSGNTIYF